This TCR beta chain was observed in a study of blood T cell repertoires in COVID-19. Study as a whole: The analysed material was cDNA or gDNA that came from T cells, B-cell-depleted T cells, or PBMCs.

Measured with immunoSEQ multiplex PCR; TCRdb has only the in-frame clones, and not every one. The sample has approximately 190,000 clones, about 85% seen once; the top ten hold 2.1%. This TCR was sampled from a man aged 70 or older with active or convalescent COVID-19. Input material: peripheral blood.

CDR3 DNA: TGTGCCAGCAGTACCCCGGGACAGGGACGGTACGAGCAGTACTTC. Its translation: CASSTPGQGRYEQYF. The chain recombines TRBV5-6 with TRBJ2-7; TRBD1 aligns across 9 bases. In germline, CDR1 is SGHDT, CDR2 YYEEEE. J was trimmed by 4 bases and V by 5 bases; bases with no gene match: 10. The CDR3 totals 15 residues.